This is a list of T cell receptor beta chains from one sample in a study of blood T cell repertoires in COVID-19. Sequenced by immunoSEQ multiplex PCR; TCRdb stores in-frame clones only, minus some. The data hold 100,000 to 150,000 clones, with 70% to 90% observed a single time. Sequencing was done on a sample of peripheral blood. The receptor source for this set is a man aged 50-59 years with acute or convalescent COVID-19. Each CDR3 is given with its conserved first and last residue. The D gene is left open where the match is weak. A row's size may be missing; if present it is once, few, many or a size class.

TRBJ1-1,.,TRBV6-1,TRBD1,TGTGCCAGCAGTGACCTTTTCCGGACAGGGTTTGCAGCTTTCTTT,CASSDLFRTGFAAFF
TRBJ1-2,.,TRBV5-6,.,TGTGCCAGCAGCTTGGGTCTGACAGGATACTATGGCTACACCTTC,CASSLGLTGYYGYTF
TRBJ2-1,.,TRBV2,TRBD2,TGTGCCATCAGTAGCGGGATACGCTACAATGAGCAGTTCTTC,CAISSGIRYNEQFF
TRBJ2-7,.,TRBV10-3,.,TGTGCCATCAGCACAGGTGCTTTCTACGAGCAGTACTTC,CAISTGAFYEQYF
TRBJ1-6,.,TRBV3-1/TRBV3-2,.,TGTGCCAGCAGCCGGGAGTACATTAGGGATTCACCCCTCCACTTT,CASSREYIRDSPLHF
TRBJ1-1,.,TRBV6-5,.,TGTGCCAGCAGTCCGTACCAGGGTACGAACACTGAAGCTTTCTTT,CASSPYQGTNTEAFF
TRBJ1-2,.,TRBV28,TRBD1,TGTGCCAGCAGTTTAGGGGGACAGGGGGCGGTGACCTATGGCTACACCTTC,CASSLGGQGAVTYGYTF
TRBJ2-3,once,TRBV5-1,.,TGCGCCAGCAGCCCCTCACAGGGTATCCCCACAGATACGCAGTATTTT,CASSPSQGIPTDTQYF
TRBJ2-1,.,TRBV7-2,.,TGTGCCAGCAGCTTAGTGGGGGGAAGCTCCTACAATGAGCAGTTCTTC,CASSLVGGSSYNEQFF
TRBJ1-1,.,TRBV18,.,TGTGCCAGCTCACCAGACCCAAGAAGGGGAGCTTTCTTT,CASSPDPRRGAFF
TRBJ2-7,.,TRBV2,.,TGTGCCAGCAGTGAAACCAGGGGCGCATCCCACGAGCAGTACTTC,CASSETRGASHEQYF
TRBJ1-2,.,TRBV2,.,TGTGCCAGCAGTTTATACAGGGATGGCTACACCTTC,CASSLYRDGYTF
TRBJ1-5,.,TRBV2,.,TGTGCCAGCAGTGATAGGACTCCTACTAATCAGCCCCAGCATTTT,CASSDRTPTNQPQHF
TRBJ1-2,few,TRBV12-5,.,TGTGCTAGTGCCCCGGGGAGACTTTATAACTATGGCTACACCTTC,CASAPGRLYNYGYTF
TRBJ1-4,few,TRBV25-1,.,TGTGCCAGCAGTGAATTCAGGGGAGACATTGAAAAACTGTTTTTT,CASSEFRGDIEKLFF
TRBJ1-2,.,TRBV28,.,TGTGCCAGCAGTTTCGGTGGGGCCGTGAGTGGCTACACCTTC,CASSFGGAVSGYTF
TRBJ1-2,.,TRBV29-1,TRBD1,TGCAGCGTAGGGGGCGCGGATGGCTACACCTTC,CSVGGADGYTF
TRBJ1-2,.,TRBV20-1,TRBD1,TGCAGTGCTAGGACAGGGCGTGGCTACACCTTC,CSARTGRGYTF
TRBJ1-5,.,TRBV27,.,TGTGCCAGCAGTCCCTCGGAGGCGGGTTGGAGTCAGCCCCAGCATTTT,CASSPSEAGWSQPQHF
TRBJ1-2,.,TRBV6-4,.,TGTGCCAGCAGTACGGGGGGAAACTATGGCTACACCTTC,CASSTGGNYGYTF
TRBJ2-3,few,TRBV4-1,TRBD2,TGCGCCAGCAGCCAGGATGGACTAGCGACGCTAGATACGCAGTATTTT,CASSQDGLATLDTQYF
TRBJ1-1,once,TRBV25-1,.,TGTGCCAGCAGTGAATGGGCCGGTCGAGCTTTCTTT,CASSEWAGRAFF
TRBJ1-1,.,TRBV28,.,TGTGCCAGCACACCGCAGGGGACCCTTTACTCTGAAGCTTTCTTT,CASTPQGTLYSEAFF
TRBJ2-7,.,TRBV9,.,TGTGCCAGCAGCGTAGGGGGGGACAGCTCCTACGAGCAGTACTTC,CASSVGGDSSYEQYF
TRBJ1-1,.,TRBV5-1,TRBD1,TGCGCCAGCAGCGGGCAGGGGACAGGCACCACTGAAGCTTTCTTT,CASSGQGTGTTEAFF
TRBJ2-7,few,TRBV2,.,TGTGCCAGCAGTGTTAGGAGGGAGGCCTACGAGCAGTACTTC,CASSVRREAYEQYF
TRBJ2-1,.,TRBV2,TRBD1,TGTGCCAGCAGAGGACAGGGGGGACAGGGTGAGCAGTTCTTC,CASRGQGGQGEQFF
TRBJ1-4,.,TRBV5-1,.,TGCGCCAGCAGCTTGGAGAGCGGGGGCGCAACTAATGAAAAACTGTTTTTT,CASSLESGGATNEKLFF
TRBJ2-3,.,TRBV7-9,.,TGTGCCAGCAGCTTACCTGCCGGGAGCGCAGATACGCAGTATTTT,CASSLPAGSADTQYF
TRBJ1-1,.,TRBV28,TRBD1,TGTGCCAGCAGTTTGAGGACAGGGGGAATCATGAACACTGAAGCTTTCTTT,CASSLRTGGIMNTEAFF
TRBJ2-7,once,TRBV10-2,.,TGCGCCAGCAGTGTGGATCGAACGGCGGTCCAGTACTTC,CASSVDRTAVQYF
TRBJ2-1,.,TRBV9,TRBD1,TGTGCCAGCAACACGGGGACAGCATACAATGAGCAGTTCTTC,CASNTGTAYNEQFF
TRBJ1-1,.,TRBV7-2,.,TGTGCCAGCAGCCAGGGAGGGATCCCTGGGGCTTTCTTT,CASSQGGIPGAFF
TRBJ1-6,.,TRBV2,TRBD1,TGTGCCAGCAGTCCTGGGACAGGGGAAGGTTCACCCCTCCACTTT,CASSPGTGEGSPLHF
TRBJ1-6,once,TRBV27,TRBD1,TGTGCCAGCAGTTACCAACCCCAGGGGGCGAATTCACCCCTCCACTTT,CASSYQPQGANSPLHF
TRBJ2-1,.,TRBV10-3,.,TGTGCCATCAGTCAGGACAATGAGCAGTTCTTC,CAISQDNEQFF
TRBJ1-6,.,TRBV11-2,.,TGTGCCAGCAGCTTAGGACGGGGTTATTCACCCCTCCACTTT,CASSLGRGYSPLHF
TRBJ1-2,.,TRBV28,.,TGTGCCAGCACGCCCGGTGGGCTGGACAGCGAAAAGGACGGCTACACCTTC,CASTPGGLDSEKDGYTF
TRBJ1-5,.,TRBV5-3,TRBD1,TGTGCCAGAAGCACCGGGACAGCTAGCTCGGGCAATCAGCCCCAGCATTTT,CARSTGTASSGNQPQHF
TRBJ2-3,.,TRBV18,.,TGTGCCAGCTCACCTCCCGTAATAGCGGGGGACAGGGATACGCAGTATTTT,CASSPPVIAGDRDTQYF
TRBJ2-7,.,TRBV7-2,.,TGTGCCAGCAGCCTCCAGGTGGGCCCTCCCTACGAGCAGTACTTC,CASSLQVGPPYEQYF